The next 11 T cell receptor beta chains were all read from a single sample in a study of cytomegalovirus exposure and HLA in healthy donors (dated by TCRdb to about 2017). The protocol used for the library was the immunoSEQ multiplex PCR assay. For the multiplex PCR, a mixture combining 60 forward primers for TCR Vbeta segments and 13 reverse primers for TCR Jbeta segments was used. Here the immuneACCESS table is served through TCRdb, limited to in-frame sequences with V and J called. Missing clones are a known gap in these copies; in checked studies unresolved V genes cover under half, and the rest lacks a known reason. The sample yields approximately 150,000 clones; over 70% were counted once. The ten largest clones capture about 1.8% of the sample. The sequencing sample was made of PBMCs. The receptors come from a middle-aged woman in good health and CMV-seronegative.

The V and J genes are TRBV30 and TRBJ1-3; TRBD1 agrees at 8 bases. Germline trimming cut 5 bases from V and 2 bases from J; bases unmatched to any gene: 2. The CDR3 consists of 13 residues. Germline V lookup: CDR1 GTSNPN, CDR2 SVGIG (reference sequence). The CDR3 DNA reads as TGTGCCTGGGAACAGGGGGCTGGAAACACCATATATTTT. As protein: CAWEQGAGNTIYF.

V gene TRBV5-1 combines with J gene TRBJ2-6; D is ambiguous. V shed 0 bases and J shed 0 bases, with 10 bases lying between them. The CDR3 has 17 amino acids. Germline V gives CDR1 SGHRS, CDR2 YFSETQ. The CDR3 coding sequence is TGCGCCAGCAGCTTGGCGCCAGGCGCCTCTGGGGCCAACGTCCTGACTTTC. Translated: CASSLAPGASGANVLTF.

This rearrangement joins TRBV5-1 to TRBJ2-1, with 8 positions matching TRBD2. Unmatched junction bases numbered 4, after V lost 0 bases and J lost 5 bases. This CDR3 is built from 15 residues. Germline values: CDR1 SGHRS, CDR2 YFSETQ. As DNA, the CDR3 is TGCGCCAGCAGCTTGGTGGTTAGCGGGAACAATGAGCAGTTCTTC. It translates to CASSLVVSGNNEQFF.

The rearrangement uses TRBV7-9 and TRBJ2-2; D gene uncertain. Germline lookup yields CDR1 SEHNR and CDR2 FQNEAQ (reference sequence). The CDR3 is 14 residues long. V lost 10 bases and J 0 bases, leaving 12 bases between the germline ends. Here the CDR3 DNA reads TGTGCCACCACAACCCGGGCGAACACCGGGGAGCTGTTTTTT. The encoded protein is CATTTRANTGELFF.

The chain employs TRBV11-2 and TRBJ2-3; TRBD2 agrees at 7 bases. J gave up 11 bases and V 0 bases, and 2 bases lay outside the gene matches. Germline V gene data show CDR1 as SGHAT and CDR2 as FQNNGV. The CDR3 contains 12 residues. The CDR3 reads CASSLERGRQYF. The CDR3 DNA is TGTGCCAGCAGCTTAGAGCGGGGGAGGCAGTATTTT.

The rearrangement joins TRBV30 to TRBJ2-7; 9 bases match TRBD1. Losses at the gene ends were 1 base for V and 4 bases for J; bases not matched to a gene: 14. There are 17 residues in the CDR3. From germline, CDR1 is GTSNPN and CDR2 SVGIG (reference sequence). CDR3 nucleotides: TGTGCCTGGAGTGGGTTGCGTAGGACAGGGGTGGTGTACGAGCAGTACTTC. This translates into CAWSGLRRTGVVYEQYF. Full variable domain (outside the CDR3, taken from reference TRBV30 and TRBJ2-7): SQTIHQWPATLVQPVGSPLSLECTVEGTSNPNLYWYRQAAGRGLQLLFYSVGIGQISSEVPQNLSASRPQDRQFILSSKKLLLSDSGFYLCAWSGLRRTGVVYEQYFGPGTRLTVT.

This chain joins TRBV6-6 and TRBJ1-1; D unresolved. The CDR3 loop spans 13 amino acids. V shed 6 bases and J shed 1 base, with 9 bases lying between them. CDR1 is MNHNY, CDR2 SVGAGI, per germline (reference sequence). CDR3 in amino acids: CASSAGANTEAFF. The CDR3 DNA follows: TGTGCCAGCAGCGCGGGAGCGAACACTGAAGCTTTCTTT.

The chain recombines TRBV5-6 with TRBJ2-1, with D maybe TRBD1 (6 bases). The CDR3 runs to 15 residues. Germline V gives CDR1 SGHDT, CDR2 YYEEEE. Trimming took off 6 bases at V and 6 bases at J, with 19 bases between the two ends. The CDR3 sequence is CASNYGTKNVNEQFF. CDR3 DNA: TGTGCCAGCAACTACGGGACAAAGAACGTCAATGAGCAGTTCTTC.

The chain couples TRBV27 to TRBJ1-2; D gene ambiguous. The CDR3 covers 15 residues. Germline-derived CDR1 and CDR2 are MNHEY and SMNVEV (reference sequence). The V end lost 0 bases, the J end lost 3 bases, and 11 bases lay between the germline ends. The CDR3 DNA sequence: TGTGCCAGCAGTTTATCGACCCCGAGGGACTATGGCTACACCTTC. It specifies CASSLSTPRDYGYTF.

This clone was observed a few times. The chain links TRBV11-2 to TRBJ2-7, with D hard to call. V lost 5 bases to trimming and J lost 3 bases, with 11 bases between them. Looked up from germline, CDR1 is SGHAT and CDR2 is FQNNGV. The length of the CDR3 is 13 residues. DNA of the CDR3: TGTGCCAGCAGCCTCGGAGAGTTCTACGAGCAGTACTTC. Protein product: CASSLGEFYEQYF.

This clone came up many times. The CDR3 bases are TGTGCCAGTAGTATTCAGCGTAGCTCCTACAATGAGCAGTTCTTC. The encoded protein is CASSIQRSSYNEQFF. The chain employs TRBV19 and TRBJ2-1; D remains ambiguous. CDR3 size: 15 residues. The V end lost 3 bases, the J end lost 0 bases, and 9 bases lay between the germline ends. CDR1 and CDR2 from the germline V gene are LNHDA and SQIVND (reference sequence).